The text below deals with one TCR beta chain. This sample was taken from a study of blood T cell repertoires in COVID-19. Study background: PBMCs, B-cell-depleted T cells, or T cells were the source of the cDNA or gDNA that made up the material.

The CDR3 contains 15 residues. Germline values: CDR1 MDHEN, CDR2 SYDVKM. V lost 5 bases and J lost 6; bases outside the gene matches: 11. Enrollees, roughly 18 to 90 years old, lived in approximately 25 US areas. Either two negative PCRs, clearance, or symptom resolution qualified Cohort 3 donors as recovered. Method: immunoSEQ multiplex PCR; TCRdb's copy keeps in-frame clones and lacks some. This table holds 240,000 or so clones, more than 85% found once. This clonotype was sampled from a man in his forties or fifties who had recovered from COVID-19. J is TRBJ2-3 and V is TRBV28, with 7 bases aligning to TRBD2. The sequencing input was PBMCs or T cells enriched from blood (not recorded which). The CDR3 DNA reads as TGTGCCAGCAGTGGGACGTGGGACTACGCGGATACGCAGTATTTT. Its protein is CASSGTWDYADTQYF. Together with reference TRBV28 and TRBJ2-3, the CDR3 gives the full variable domain: DVKVTQSSRYLVKRTGEKVFLECVQDMDHENMFWYRQDPGLGLRLIYFSYDVKMKEKGDIPEGYSVSREKKERFSLILESASTNQTSMYLCASSGTWDYADTQYFGPGTRLTVL.